The source of this TCR beta chain is a study of CD8 T cells in ankylosing spondylitis. Study results and limitations: Blood of patients with ankylosing spondylitis appeared to be characterized by a TCR beta motif of eight highly homologous variants. Reported data indicate significant enrichment of disease-linked clones within matched ankylosing spondylitis synovial fluid.

TCRdb ran MiXCR on the 5' RACE reads and lists one entry per CDR3 protein. The repertoire includes about 540,000 distinct CDR3 sequences, 12% of them detected once, and nearly 7% sits in the top ten. On this clonotype: Its antigen is as yet unknown.

The CDR3 sequence is 13 residues long. Per the germline V gene, CDR1 is MNHEY and CDR2 is SMNVEV (reference sequence). Trimming at V came to 0 bases and at J to 9 bases, leaving 1 base not matched to a gene. The rearrangement joins TRBV27 to TRBJ1-1, with 10 bases aligning to TRBD1. Source material: blood, either unsorted or a sorted T cell fraction (not recorded which). The source is a male donor with ankylosing spondylitis. Written as DNA, the CDR3 is TGTGCCAGCAGTTTATCGACAGGGGGCCAAGCTTTCTTT. It specifies CASSLSTGGQAFF.